This is a list of T cell receptor beta chains from one sample in a study of Graves' ophthalmopathy and Graves' hyperthyroidism. TCRdb re-analysed the multiplex PCR reads in MiXCR, keeping a single row per CDR3 protein. The profile shows around 470,000 distinct CDR3 sequences, 13% to 15% of them singletons. The sequenced sample consisted of blood. These receptor sequences come from a woman between 25 and 40 years old with Graves' ophthalmopathy. Each CDR3 is given with its conserved first and last residue. Fields, in order: D gene, V gene, clone size, J gene, CDR3 DNA, CDR3 protein. D genes are given only for firm matches. Rows give clone size only sometimes, using once, few, many, or a class for an expanded clone.

TRBD2	TRBV6-1	-	TRBJ2-2	TGTGCCAGCACCCCGGGACTAGCCACCGGGGAGCTGTTTTTT	CASTPGLATGELFF
TRBD1	TRBV6-1	many	TRBJ1-2	TGTGCCAGCAGCCGGGACAGCATTTATGGCTACACCTTC	CASSRDSIYGYTF
-	TRBV4-1	-	TRBJ2-7	TGCGCCAGCAGCCAAGATAAGATGAGTCCCTCCGAGCAGTACTTC	CASSQDKMSPSEQYF
-	TRBV25-1	once	TRBJ1-1	TGTGCCAGCAGTGATTATCCCAGCAGGGAAGGTGAAGCTTTCTTT	CASSDYPSREGEAFF
TRBD2	TRBV18	many	TRBJ2-7	TGTGCCAGCTCACCAGGACTAAGCGGGGCCATCCTGAACGAGCAGTACTTC	CASSPGLSGAILNEQYF
-	TRBV6-5	-	TRBJ2-5	TGTGCCAGCAGTTACCTTTACCCGGGGAAGGAGACCCAGTACTTC	CASSYLYPGKETQYF
TRBD2	TRBV28	many	TRBJ2-7	TGTGCGAGCGGGATCTTGGGCTCCTACGAGCAGTACTTC	CASGILGSYEQYF
-	TRBV7-2	few	TRBJ2-3	TGTGCCAGCAGCTTAGCGCTAGCTGGAGATACGCAGTATTTT	CASSLALAGDTQYF
-	TRBV6-2/TRBV6-3	many	TRBJ2-7	TGTGCCAGCCGGATCCAGGGCTCCTACGAGCAGTACTTC	CASRIQGSYEQYF
-	TRBV20-1	many	TRBJ2-7	TGCAGTGCCCCTCCTCTGGAAGGGCCCTACGAGCAGTACTTC	CSAPPLEGPYEQYF
TRBD2	TRBV6-1	many	TRBJ2-4	TGTGCCAGCAGTGGAGGGACTAGCGGTACGAACATTCAGTACTTC	CASSGGTSGTNIQYF
-	TRBV12-3/TRBV12-4	-	TRBJ1-1	TGTGCCAGCAGCTTTCAGGGGCCCAGTGAAGCTTTCTTT	CASSFQGPSEAFF
TRBD1	TRBV15	many	TRBJ1-5	TGTGCCACCAGCATTGGGACAGCGGGCAATCAGCCCCAGCATTTT	CATSIGTAGNQPQHF
-	TRBV5-1	many	TRBJ2-2	TGCGCCAGCAGCTTTCACAGCCGGACCGGTAGGGGGGAGCTGTTTTTT	CASSFHSRTGRGELFF
-	TRBV5-1	-	TRBJ1-2	TGCGCCAGCAGCTTGGCCTGGCACAACGATGTTTGGACCTTC	CASSLAWHNDVWTF
TRBD1	TRBV18	-	TRBJ1-1	TGTGCCAGCTCAGCCGGGACAGGGGGCGGGAATGAAGCTTTCTTT	CASSAGTGGGNEAFF
-	TRBV25-1	-	TRBJ2-5	TGTGCCAGCAGTGAATCAGCCGGGACCGTAAGCGAGACCCAGTACTTC	CASSESAGTVSETQYF
-	TRBV27	many	TRBJ1-1	TGTGCCAGCAGTTTGACCCCATGGGAGGCCTTGGGGACTGAAGCTTTCTTT	CASSLTPWEALGTEAFF
-	TRBV11-2	many	TRBJ2-2	TGTGCCAGCAGCCTACACCAGGACACTACTTGGACCACCGGGGAGCTGTTTTTT	CASSLHQDTTWTTGELFF
TRBD1	TRBV3-1	many	TRBJ1-6	TGTGCCAGCAGCGGTGACAGGGGCGGTTCACCCCTCCACTTT	CASSGDRGGSPLHF
-	TRBV25-1	-	TRBJ2-5	TGTGCCAGCAGTGAATGGAGCAGGGGTGACCAAGAGACCCAGTACTTC	CASSEWSRGDQETQYF
TRBD2	TRBV5-6	few	TRBJ2-2	TGTGCCAGCAGCTTGTCACTAGCGGCAACCGGGGAGCTGTTTTTT	CASSLSLAATGELFF
-	TRBV6-5	many	TRBJ1-1	TGTGCCAGCAGTTCGGCACTTCGGACTGAAGCTTTCTTT	CASSSALRTEAFF
-	TRBV5-1	many	TRBJ1-1	TGCGCCAGCAGCGATGCCGTAGACACTGAAGCTTTCTTT	CASSDAVDTEAFF
TRBD1	TRBV11-1	-	TRBJ2-7	TGTGCCAGCAGCTTAAATCCGTACAGGGGGCATCTCGAGCAGTACTTC	CASSLNPYRGHLEQYF
TRBD1	TRBV12-3/TRBV12-4	many	TRBJ1-5	TGTGCCAGCAGTGGGACAGGTGGGCATCAGCCCCAGCATTTT	CASSGTGGHQPQHF
TRBD1	TRBV28	many	TRBJ2-5	TGTGCCAGCAGTCCAACCGGGACAGGGCTTCAAGAGACCCAGTACTTC	CASSPTGTGLQETQYF
TRBD2	TRBV6-4	many	TRBJ2-2	TGTGCCAGCAGTGACTCGCCTAGCGGGAGCACCGGGGAGCTGTTTTTT	CASSDSPSGSTGELFF
TRBD1	TRBV6-1	few	TRBJ1-5	TGTGCCAGCAGTGATTGGGACAGGGATAGCAATCAGCCCCAGCATTTT	CASSDWDRDSNQPQHF
-	TRBV9	many	TRBJ1-1	-	CASSVGGGTETFF
-	TRBV14	many	TRBJ2-5	TGTGCCAGCAGCCAAGATCTGAAATCCCCACAAGAGACCCAGTACTTC	CASSQDLKSPQETQYF
-	TRBV28	many	TRBJ1-6	TGTGCCAGCAGTTTCCGGACAGCTATGAATTCACCCCTCCACTTT	CASSFRTAMNSPLHF
TRBD1	TRBV7-6	many	TRBJ1-6	TGTGCCAGCAGCCCGACAGGGGGAGCGTATAATTCACCCCTCCACTTT	CASSPTGGAYNSPLHF
-	TRBV13	many	TRBJ2-7	TGTGCCAGCAGCTTAGTTGCGGCTCGGGGTTACGAGCAGTACTTC	CASSLVAARGYEQYF
-	TRBV28	many	TRBJ1-1	TGTGCCAGCACCGCGGGCACTGAAGCTTTCTTT	CASTAGTEAFF
-	TRBV7-9	many	TRBJ1-3	TGTGCCAGCAGCTTAGAGGTCTCTGGAAACACCATATATTTT	CASSLEVSGNTIYF
-	TRBV12-3/TRBV12-4	many	TRBJ1-1	TGTGCCAGCAGTTTAGTAAGGGCCTTGAGGGAAGCTTTCTTT	CASSLVRALREAFF
-	TRBV7-8	many	TRBJ2-7	TGTGCCAGCAGCTTAGTAGGTGTTGGACGGTCGATACCCTACGAGCAGTACTTC	CASSLVGVGRSIPYEQYF
-	TRBV4-2	many	TRBJ1-2	TGTGCCAGCAGCCAATTCGGGGCCCCCTTGAGGGGCTACACCTTC	CASSQFGAPLRGYTF
-	TRBV30	-	TRBJ1-2	TGTGCCTGGATCGAGACAGCTGGCTACACCTTC	CAWIETAGYTF
-	TRBV11-2	many	TRBJ2-2	TGTGCCAGCAGCTTAGGCGGAACTATGAACACCGGGGAGCTGTTTTTT	CASSLGGTMNTGELFF
TRBD1	TRBV10-1	many	TRBJ2-3	TGCGCCAGCAGCCTGGGACAGGGGAAAGATACGCAGTATTTT	CASSLGQGKDTQYF
TRBD1	TRBV28	many	TRBJ2-7	TGTGCCAGTAGACAGGGCATAGAGGGCGAGCAGTACTTC	CASRQGIEGEQYF
TRBD1	TRBV7-9	few	TRBJ2-7	TGTGCCAGCAGCCCCACCTACAGGGGTCACGAGCAGTACTTC	CASSPTYRGHEQYF
-	TRBV13	few	TRBJ2-2	TGTGCCAGCAGCTCCCGGGACACTGGGGCCGGGGAGCTGTTTTTT	CASSSRDTGAGELFF
TRBD1	TRBV19	many	TRBJ1-2	TGTGCCAGTAGTGAGGGGGCCTCAACTAACTATGGCTACACCTTC	CASSEGASTNYGYTF
TRBD1	TRBV28	many	TRBJ2-6	TGTGCCAGCAGTCCGGGACAGCTCTCTGGGGCCAACGTCCTGACTTTC	CASSPGQLSGANVLTF
TRBD2	TRBV12-3/TRBV12-4	many	TRBJ2-7	TGTGCCAGCAGTTTCCAGCTAGCGGGGGTCTCCTACGAGCAGTACTTC	CASSFQLAGVSYEQYF
-	TRBV12-3/TRBV12-4	many	TRBJ2-7	TGTGCCAGCAGTCGCGGGACCGGGGCCTCCTACGAGCAGTACTTC	CASSRGTGASYEQYF
-	TRBV20-1	many	TRBJ2-7	TGCAGTGCTGACCGGGTCTTACTTGGGGAGCAGTACTTC	CSADRVLLGEQYF